A selection of T cell receptor beta chains follows, all from one sample in a study of a mutant IDH1 vaccine in newly diagnosed glioma. No antigen has been assigned to these receptors. TCRdb keeps only in-frame clones here, not all; method: immunoSEQ multiplex PCR. Altogether tens of thousands of clones are present, roughly 79% being singletons, with the ten largest covering 4.5% to 6%. The sample in question was PBMCs, obtained from a glioma patient whose treatment included an IDH1 peptide vaccine. The receptors come from a woman aged 40 to 49 with glioma. Some clones in this sample may be carry-over from other donors' samples. The CDR3 runs from the conserved cysteine through the conserved F or W. Each record gives: CDR3 DNA, CDR3 protein, D gene, clone size, J gene, V gene. The D gene is left open where the match is weak. Size is omitted from some rows. Given values are once, few, many or a class for expanded clones.

DNA: TGTGCCAGCAGCTTCGGTTTCAGGGATGGAGGCAATCAGCCCCAGCATTTT; CDR3: CASSFGFRDGGNQPQHF; D: NA; size: NA; J: TRBJ1-5; V: TRBV7-2
DNA: TGTGCCAGCAGTTACTCGCGCGGGTCTAGGCAGCCCCAGCATTTT; CDR3: CASSYSRGSRQPQHF; D: NA; size: NA; J: TRBJ1-5; V: TRBV6-5
DNA: TGTGCCAGCGGGGGGAATACGCAGTATTTT; CDR3: CASGGNTQYF; D: NA; size: NA; J: TRBJ2-3; V: TRBV9
DNA: TGCGCCAGCAGCTATCCGGGACAGGAAAACTATGGCTACACCTTC; CDR3: CASSYPGQENYGYTF; D: TRBD1; size: NA; J: TRBJ1-2; V: TRBV4-1
DNA: TGCGCCAGCAGCCAAGGACCGTTCACAGATACGCAGTATTTT; CDR3: CASSQGPFTDTQYF; D: NA; size: NA; J: TRBJ2-3; V: TRBV4-1
DNA: TGTGCCAGCAGTTCCAGGGGATTCGGGATGAACACTGAAGCTTTCTTT; CDR3: CASSSRGFGMNTEAFF; D: NA; size: once; J: TRBJ1-1; V: TRBV28
DNA: TGTGCCAGTAGTATTGGGACAGGCCCCTTGAACACTGAAGCTTTCTTT; CDR3: CASSIGTGPLNTEAFF; D: TRBD1; size: NA; J: TRBJ1-1; V: TRBV19
DNA: TGTGCCAGCAGTTACTGGGGTGATGAAGCTTTCTTT; CDR3: CASSYWGDEAFF; D: NA; size: NA; J: TRBJ1-1; V: TRBV6-5
DNA: TGTGCCAGCAGCTCACCCCTCCATGGGGAGGGGGGCCTAGGCTACACCTTC; CDR3: CASSSPLHGEGGLGYTF; D: NA; size: NA; J: TRBJ1-2; V: TRBV7-9
DNA: TGTGCCAGCAGACCCCAGACCCAGTACTTC; CDR3: CASRPQTQYF; D: NA; size: NA; J: TRBJ2-5; V: TRBV6-5
DNA: TGTGCTAGTGCCCTGGGACTAGCGGGGACCGGGGAGCTGTTTTTT; CDR3: CASALGLAGTGELFF; D: TRBD2; size: NA; J: TRBJ2-2; V: TRBV12-5
DNA: TGTGCCAGCAGCTTGGGAGGGAACCCTGGAAACACCATATATTTT; CDR3: CASSLGGNPGNTIYF; D: NA; size: NA; J: TRBJ1-3; V: TRBV5-5
DNA: TGCGCCAGCAGCCCGGGAGCCAAGAATCAGCCCCAGCATTTT; CDR3: CASSPGAKNQPQHF; D: NA; size: NA; J: TRBJ1-5; V: TRBV5-1
DNA: TGTGCCAGCAGTCATGGACAGGCCAATCAGCCCCAGCATTTT; CDR3: CASSHGQANQPQHF; D: TRBD1; size: NA; J: TRBJ1-5; V: TRBV28
DNA: TGTGCCAGCAGCGACCCAGCCGGGCAGTACTTC; CDR3: CASSDPAGQYF; D: NA; size: NA; J: TRBJ2-7; V: TRBV13
DNA: TGTGCCAGCAGCTCCCTTAACGAGCAGTACTTC; CDR3: CASSSLNEQYF; D: NA; size: NA; J: TRBJ2-7; V: TRBV7-9
DNA: TGTGCCAGCAGTTCGCCCCGCCGGGACAGAACAGATACGCAGTATTTT; CDR3: CASSSPRRDRTDTQYF; D: TRBD1; size: NA; J: TRBJ2-3; V: TRBV28
DNA: TGTGCCAGCGCCCAAAACCTGCTTGTTGAGCAGTTCTTC; CDR3: CASAQNLLVEQFF; D: NA; size: once; J: TRBJ2-1; V: TRBV6-1
DNA: TGCAGCGTTTCAGGACTAGCGGGGGAGACCCAGTACTTC; CDR3: CSVSGLAGETQYF; D: TRBD2; size: once; J: TRBJ2-5; V: TRBV29-1
DNA: TGTGCCAGCACCTCCGGTTGGGGAGGGGAAGAGACCCAGTACTTC; CDR3: CASTSGWGGEETQYF; D: TRBD2; size: NA; J: TRBJ2-5; V: TRBV18
DNA: TGTGCCAGTAGGAACGAGAGGCGGTTGGCACCCCTCCACTTT; CDR3: CASRNERRLAPLHF; D: NA; size: NA; J: TRBJ1-6; V: TRBV19
DNA: TGTGCCAGCAGGGTCAGGGGGGGGTACGAGCAGTACTTC; CDR3: CASRVRGGYEQYF; D: NA; size: NA; J: TRBJ2-7; V: TRBV2
DNA: TGCGCCAGCAGCCACAAAGGTACCGGGACTAGCGGGGGGGCAAGCACAGATACGCAGTATTTT; CDR3: CASSHKGTGTSGGASTDTQYF; D: TRBD2; size: NA; J: TRBJ2-3; V: TRBV4-3
DNA: TGTGCCTGGAGTGTACAGGGGTTTAGCACTGAAGCTTTCTTT; CDR3: CAWSVQGFSTEAFF; D: TRBD1; size: NA; J: TRBJ1-1; V: TRBV30
DNA: TGTGCCAGCAGCTTAGAAGATTGGCTAGCGGGGATATACGAGCAGTACTTC; CDR3: CASSLEDWLAGIYEQYF; D: TRBD2; size: NA; J: TRBJ2-7; V: TRBV7-2
DNA: TGTGCCAGCAGTTACGGCTTAGCGGGAGGGCCCCATGAGCAGTTCTTC; CDR3: CASSYGLAGGPHEQFF; D: TRBD2; size: NA; J: TRBJ2-1; V: TRBV6-6
DNA: TGTGCCAGCAGTTTCGGAAACACCATATATTTT; CDR3: CASSFGNTIYF; D: NA; size: NA; J: TRBJ1-3; V: TRBV27
DNA: TGTGCCAGCAGTTATTCCCCAAGACCAACTCACGAGCAGTACTTC; CDR3: CASSYSPRPTHEQYF; D: NA; size: once; J: TRBJ2-7; V: TRBV6-5
DNA: TGTGCCAGCAGTCCGTCTTTCCCTCGGACAGGGGGTAGGCACACCATATATTTT; CDR3: CASSPSFPRTGGRHTIYF; D: TRBD1; size: NA; J: TRBJ1-3; V: TRBV28
DNA: TGCGCCAGCAGCTCGACAGGAAATAACTATGGCTACACCTTC; CDR3: CASSSTGNNYGYTF; D: NA; size: NA; J: TRBJ1-2; V: TRBV5-1
DNA: TGTGCCAGCTCACCTCAGGGACAGGGCATGACTGAAGCTTTCTTT; CDR3: CASSPQGQGMTEAFF; D: TRBD1; size: few; J: TRBJ1-1; V: TRBV18
DNA: TGTGCCGGGGTAGGGGGGTGGAACACTGAAGCTTTCTTT; CDR3: CAGVGGWNTEAFF; D: NA; size: NA; J: TRBJ1-1; V: TRBV2
DNA: TGTGCCAGCAGCCAAGCGGGTCAGCAGTTCTTC; CDR3: CASSQAGQQFF; D: NA; size: NA; J: TRBJ2-1; V: TRBV14
DNA: TGTGCCAGCAGCCTAACCCGGGACTTCTCCTACGAGCAGTACTTC; CDR3: CASSLTRDFSYEQYF; D: NA; size: NA; J: TRBJ2-7; V: TRBV7-9
DNA: TGTGCCAGCTCAGGCCCGGGTTATTCACCCCTCCACTTT; CDR3: CASSGPGYSPLHF; D: NA; size: NA; J: TRBJ1-6; V: TRBV19
DNA: TGTGCCAGCAGCTTGGGGGGGGAGGGTATTTCCTCCTACGAGCAGTACTTC; CDR3: CASSLGGEGISSYEQYF; D: TRBD2; size: NA; J: TRBJ2-7; V: TRBV7-2
DNA: TGCAGCGTTCAAGCGGGAGGGTTGAATGAGCAGTTCTTC; CDR3: CSVQAGGLNEQFF; D: TRBD2; size: NA; J: TRBJ2-1; V: TRBV29-1
DNA: TGTGCCAGCATTGGGGTAGGAACGGAACAAGAGACCCAGTACTTC; CDR3: CASIGVGTEQETQYF; D: NA; size: once; J: TRBJ2-5; V: TRBV2
DNA: TGCGCCAGCAGCCCTTATCGAGGTGGGGGGACTGAAGCTTTCTTT; CDR3: CASSPYRGGGTEAFF; D: NA; size: NA; J: TRBJ1-1; V: TRBV5-1
DNA: TGCGCCAGCACACGCGGGGCCAACACTGAAGCTTTCTTT; CDR3: CASTRGANTEAFF; D: NA; size: NA; J: TRBJ1-1; V: TRBV5-1
DNA: TGTGCCAGCAGCGTCGGACAGGGTAACACTGAAGCTTTCTTT; CDR3: CASSVGQGNTEAFF; D: TRBD1; size: NA; J: TRBJ1-1; V: TRBV9
DNA: TGTGCCAGCAGTTACGTGGACACTGAAGCTTTCTTT; CDR3: CASSYVDTEAFF; D: NA; size: NA; J: TRBJ1-1; V: TRBV6-6
DNA: TGTGCCAGCAGTTTATCTCTTGGCGGCGCCCAGCCCCAGCATTTT; CDR3: CASSLSLGGAQPQHF; D: NA; size: few; J: TRBJ1-5; V: TRBV28
DNA: TGCAGCGGGAGCCGGGACAGGGAAGGTGAAGCTTTCTTT; CDR3: CSGSRDREGEAFF; D: TRBD1; size: few; J: TRBJ1-1; V: TRBV29-1
DNA: TGTGCCAGCAGCTCGAGGACAGGAGATACGCAGTATTTT; CDR3: CASSSRTGDTQYF; D: TRBD1; size: NA; J: TRBJ2-3; V: TRBV7-3
DNA: TGTGCCAGCAGCTTATCGGGGAGTTCCTACGAGCAGTACTTC; CDR3: CASSLSGSSYEQYF; D: NA; size: few; J: TRBJ2-7; V: TRBV7-3
DNA: TGTGCCAGCAGTTACGGGGGACAGGGAGACTATGGCTACACCTTC; CDR3: CASSYGGQGDYGYTF; D: TRBD1; size: NA; J: TRBJ1-2; V: TRBV6-6
DNA: TGTGCCAGCTCTAGGATTCTGGGAGAGACCCAGTACTTC; CDR3: CASSRILGETQYF; D: NA; size: NA; J: TRBJ2-5; V: TRBV19
DNA: TGCGCCAGCAGCTTGATCCGGGCCTACGCGAACACCGGGGAGCTGTTTTTT; CDR3: CASSLIRAYANTGELFF; D: NA; size: NA; J: TRBJ2-2; V: TRBV5-1
DNA: TGTGCCAGCAGCGCCACAGGGCACACAGATACGCAGTATTTT; CDR3: CASSATGHTDTQYF; D: NA; size: NA; J: TRBJ2-3; V: TRBV5-5
DNA: TGTGCCAGCAGCTTTAGTCCGACAGGGATTACCGGGGAGCTGTTTTTT; CDR3: CASSFSPTGITGELFF; D: TRBD1; size: NA; J: TRBJ2-2; V: TRBV11-2
DNA: TGCGCCAGCAGTCCCGGGACTAGCGGGAGGATAAGGGCTTTGGGGGAGCAGTACTTC; CDR3: CASSPGTSGRIRALGEQYF; D: TRBD2; size: NA; J: TRBJ2-7; V: TRBV5-1
DNA: TGCGCCAGCAGCCCAGGACAGTCGATCTATGGCTACACCTTC; CDR3: CASSPGQSIYGYTF; D: NA; size: NA; J: TRBJ1-2; V: TRBV5-1
DNA: TGTGCCAGCAGCTCGACTAGCGGGGGCAGCACAGATACGCAGTATTTT; CDR3: CASSSTSGGSTDTQYF; D: TRBD2; size: NA; J: TRBJ2-3; V: TRBV7-8
DNA: TGTGCCAGCAGCGTAGAAGGGGTAGGGGAGACCCAGTACTTC; CDR3: CASSVEGVGETQYF; D: NA; size: NA; J: TRBJ2-5; V: TRBV9
DNA: TGTGCCAGCAGCGTAGGTCTTAGCGGCTACCAAGAGACCCAGTACTTC; CDR3: CASSVGLSGYQETQYF; D: NA; size: NA; J: TRBJ2-5; V: TRBV9
DNA: TGTGCCACCAGCAGAGATCTGAGCTTAGCTGAAGCCAAAAACATTCAGTACTTC; CDR3: CATSRDLSLAEAKNIQYF; D: NA; size: once; J: TRBJ2-4; V: TRBV15
DNA: TGTGCCAGCAGATGGGACCTCAGGGGGCCCCAGCATTTT; CDR3: CASRWDLRGPQHF; D: NA; size: NA; J: TRBJ1-5; V: TRBV7-2
DNA: TGCAGCGGGCGGGGGGGCACCGGGGAGCTGTTTTTT; CDR3: CSGRGGTGELFF; D: TRBD2; size: NA; J: TRBJ2-2; V: TRBV29-1
DNA: TGTGCCAGCAGTGATCCGACTAGCGGGGTGACAGATACGCAGTATTTT; CDR3: CASSDPTSGVTDTQYF; D: TRBD2; size: NA; J: TRBJ2-3; V: TRBV25-1